These 13 T cell receptor beta chains were all obtained from the same sample, sequenced in a study of T cells in Graves' hyperthyroidism and ophthalmopathy. RNA transcripts provided the source from which TCR beta CDR3 regions were amplified. The TCR CDR3 first-round RT-PCR relied on the HTBI primer set. Each CDR3 protein gets one entry after TCRdb re-called the multiplex PCR reads with MiXCR. The sample gives about 420,000 distinct CDR3 sequences, about 15% of which show up once; 13% to 15% is in the top ten. Sequenced sample: blood. Source of these receptors: a woman under 30 with Graves' hyperthyroidism.

This clonotype has at least ten counts. The chain employs TRBV5-6 and TRBJ2-5; 10 bases line up with TRBD1. V lost 2 bases, J lost 5 bases, and 6 bases stayed unmatched. The CDR3 spans 15 residues. Germline CDR1 reads SGHDT; CDR2 reads YYEEEE. CDR3 in amino acids: CASSFWGQGMETQYF. As DNA, the CDR3 is TGTGCCAGCAGCTTTTGGGGACAGGGGATGGAGACCCAGTACTTC.

The genes are TRBV5-1 and TRBJ2-5; 7 bases match TRBD2. The length of the CDR3 is 14 residues. The V and J ends lost 1 base and 9 bases, in that order; junction bases with no gene match: 9. In germline, CDR1 is SGHRS, CDR2 YFSETQ. Here the CDR3 DNA reads TGCGCCAGCAGCTTGAAGGCGGGAGCGGTAGCCCAGTACTTC. This sequence encodes CASSLKAGAVAQYF.

This clonotype was counted ten times or more. The chain couples TRBV9 to TRBJ2-3, with D maybe TRBD2 (6 bases). Trimming cost V 0 bases and J 5 bases, with 16 bases left between them. Germline values: CDR1 SGDLS, CDR2 YYNGEE. CDR3 length: 16 amino acids. The CDR3 is CASSVGATGEGDTQYF. Here the CDR3 DNA reads TGTGCCAGCAGCGTAGGAGCCACGGGAGAGGGAGATACGCAGTATTTT.

This clonotype was seen only a few times. This chain connects TRBV5-1 to TRBJ2-2; 9 nucleotides agree with TRBD2. Trimming took 2 bases from V and 5 from J; bases not matched to a gene: 1. The germline V gene has CDR1 SGHRS and CDR2 YFSETQ. CDR3 length equals 14 residues. CDR3 nucleotide sequence: TGCGCCAGCAGCTTTAGCGGGAGTACCGGGGAGCTGTTTTTT. Translating gives CASSFSGSTGELFF.

As concerns this clonotype: This CDR3 fails to terminate in the conserved phenylalanine or tryptophan, so it likely reflects a read error. The gene calls are TRBV18 and TRBJ1-1; 12 bases align to TRBD1. Germline CDR1 reads KGHSH; CDR2 reads LQKENI. Trimming at V came to 3 bases and at J to 4 bases, leaving 6 bases not matched to a gene. The CDR3 loop spans 16 amino acids. CDR3 bases: TGTGCCAGCTCACCGGGACAGGGGGCGCAGGGCACTGAAGCTTTCTCT. This sequence encodes CASSPGQGAQGTEAFS.

This clonotype has at least ten counts. V usage is TRBV6-2 or TRBV6-3 and J usage is TRBJ2-5, with 10 bases identical to TRBD1. Losses at the gene ends were 7 bases for V and 5 bases for J; bases not matched to a gene: 13. CDR3 size: 16 residues. Per the germline V gene, CDR1 is MNHEY and CDR2 is SVGEGT. CDR3 region: CASNLLGTGEEETQYF. The CDR3 DNA reads as TGTGCCAGCAATTTACTTGGGACAGGGGAGGAGGAGACCCAGTACTTC.

The J gene is TRBJ1-2, the V gene TRBV11-2; 9 bases map to TRBD1. V dropped 1 base and J dropped 8; count of bases not matched to a gene: 8. Germline CDR1 SGHAT, CDR2 FQNNGV. The CDR3 runs to 15 residues. As DNA, the CDR3 is TGTGCCAGCAGCTTAGGGAACAGGGGGCGCCGCGGCTACACCTTC. Translated: CASSLGNRGRRGYTF. Drawing the rest from reference TRBV11-2 and TRBJ1-2, the complete variable domain is EAGVAQSPRYKIIEKRQSVAFWCNPISGHATLYWYQQILGQGPKLLIQFQNNGVVDDSQLPKDRFSAERLKGVDSTLKIQPAKLEDSAVYLCASSLGNRGRRGYTFGSGTRLTVV.

This clonotype came up many times. This chain connects TRBV2 to TRBJ1-2; no clear D gene. CDR3 length: 12 residues. The germline V and J ends were trimmed by 7 bases and 4 bases, with 10 bases remaining between them. Germline V lookup: CDR1 SNHLY, CDR2 FYNNEI. The CDR3 sequence: CASNVEAYGYTF. CDR3 in DNA: TGTGCCAGCAACGTCGAAGCCTATGGCTACACCTTC.

This clonotype was seen repeatedly, ten times or more. V usage is TRBV29-1 and J usage is TRBJ2-1; 11 nucleotides agree with TRBD2. V was pared by 5 bases and J by 6 bases, with 9 bases of the junction left unmatched. Germline V lookup: CDR1 SQVTM, CDR2 ANQGSEA. The CDR3 sequence is 15 residues long. The CDR3 sequence: CSVKSGTSGSNEQFF. Written as DNA, the CDR3 is TGCAGCGTTAAATCCGGGACTAGCGGTTCCAATGAGCAGTTCTTC.

This clonotype was seen many times. The genes are TRBV7-3 and TRBJ2-1; 9 bases fit TRBD1. The CDR3 spans 14 residues. Germline V CDR1 and CDR2: SGHTA, FQGTGA. V was clipped by 5 bases and J by 9 bases; unmatched bases: 8. In DNA, the CDR3 is TGTGCCAGCAGCCTCGGGACAGGGTGGGGTGAGCAGTTCTTC. This encodes CASSLGTGWGEQFF.

This clonotype has at least ten counts. The V gene is TRBV12-3 or TRBV12-4, the J gene TRBJ1-1; 10 bases fit TRBD1. V trimming: 7 bases; J trimming: 4 bases; junction bases outside the gene matches: 15. There are 17 residues in the CDR3. The CDR3 region is CASTPGTGALRGTEAFF. CDR3 nucleotide sequence: TGTGCCAGCACCCCCGGGACAGGGGCTCTGAGGGGCACTGAAGCTTTCTTT.

This rearrangement joins TRBV6-1 to TRBJ2-7; D remains ambiguous. Trimming shortened V by 6 bases and J by 5 bases, and 11 bases separated the two germline ends. Per germline, CDR1 MNHNS and CDR2 SASEGT. The CDR3 has 12 residues. The CDR3 sequence: CASSPDGHEQYF. The CDR3 region has the DNA TGTGCCAGCAGCCCGGACGGCCACGAGCAGTACTTC.

The sample holds a few counts of this clonotype. The J gene is TRBJ1-5, the V gene TRBV6-2 or TRBV6-3, with D possibly TRBD1 on 5 matching bases. The CDR3 totals 14 residues. Germline V gives CDR1 MNHEY, CDR2 SVGEGT. V was cut by 5 bases and J by 10 bases, with 18 bases left in between. CDR3 DNA sequence: TGTGCCAGCAGTGAGGGGACGGGGAATTCTCCCCAGCATTTT. This sequence encodes CASSEGTGNSPQHF.